The 26 T cell receptor beta chains below all came from one sample that was sequenced in a study of blood T cells in healthy people across ages. The use of a sample-barcoded 5' primer and a J-beta primer mix characterized a second PCR of roughly 6 to 11 cycles. TCRdb redid the calling of the 5' RACE reads with MiXCR, one entry per CDR3 protein. The repertoire consists of around 710,000 distinct CDR3 sequences, with roughly 41% occurring once and the leading ten covering more than 20%. Sequencing input: blood. The source is an older woman in good health.

The table lists this clonotype with a few counts. The V gene is TRBV20-1, the J gene TRBJ2-1; perhaps TRBD2 as D (6 bases). The J call is uncertain, as TRBJ2-7 better fits the DNA end. The CDR3 sequence is 15 residues long. Germline V gene lookup returns CDR1 DFQATT and CDR2 SNEGSKA (reference sequence). CDR3 DNA sequence: TGCAGTGCTAGAGATAGGGAGGCCGCCTACAATGAGCAGTACTTC. Its protein is CSARDREAAYNEQYF.

This clonotype was detected only once. The rearrangement uses TRBV7-2 and TRBJ2-7; D not certain. V lost 4 bases and J lost 7, with 17 bases in between. This CDR3 is 14 amino acids long. Germline V CDR1 and CDR2: SGHTA, FQGNSA. In nucleotides, the CDR3 is TGTGCCAGCAGCTATCCGGGCCCCGAGTCGGAGCAGTACTTC. It translates to CASSYPGPESEQYF. Full variable domain (remainder filled in from reference TRBV7-2 and TRBJ2-7): GAGVSQSPSNKVTEKGKDVELRCDPISGHTALYWYRQSLGQGLEFLIYFQGNSAPDKSGLPSDRFSAERTGGSVSTLTIQRTQQEDSAVYLCASSYPGPESEQYFGPGTRLTVT.

The chain combines TRBV5-1 with TRBJ2-1; no firm D call. The V end was cut by 4 bases, the J end by 6 bases, with 17 bases between. Germline V gene lookup returns CDR1 SGHRS and CDR2 YFSETQ. The CDR3 spans 15 residues. The CDR3 spells CASSQRAGVPNEQFF. CDR3 nucleotides: TGCGCCAGCAGCCAAAGGGCCGGAGTCCCCAATGAGCAGTTCTTC.

V is TRBV7-9 and J is TRBJ2-5, with a possible D match to TRBD2 (5 bases). This CDR3 is 12 amino acids long. V lost 6 bases and J lost 10, with 15 bases in between. Germline V gene data show CDR1 as SEHNR and CDR2 as FQNEAQ (reference sequence). The CDR3 DNA is TGTGCCAGCAGGCCTTGGGTGGAGGACCAGTACTTC. Translation gives CASRPWVEDQYF.

As regards this clonotype: This clone may be a read error of a much larger clone one base away. J is TRBJ2-5 and V is TRBV4-3; TRBD2 is a possible D gene (5 bases). Trimming took 0 bases from V and 5 from J, leaving 7 bases between them. Germline CDR1 is LGHNA and CDR2 is YSLEER. This CDR3 contains 13 residues. The chain's CDR3 is CASSQDWRETQYF. The CDR3 DNA sequence: TGCGCCAGCAGCCAAGATTGGAGGGAGACCCAGTACTTC.

The chain joins TRBV7-8 to TRBJ2-3, with 9 bases identical to TRBD2. V was clipped by 0 bases and J by 2 bases; unmatched bases: 6. CDR3 length: 17 residues. Germline CDR1 reads SGHVS; CDR2 reads FQNEAQ. CDR3 sequence: CASSLAQRGATTDTQYF. DNA for the CDR3: TGTGCCAGCAGCTTAGCGCAGCGGGGGGCCACCACAGATACGCAGTATTTT. Full variable domain (missing parts from reference TRBV7-8 and TRBJ2-3): GAGVSQSPRYKVAKRGQDVALRCDPISGHVSLFWYQQALGQGPEFLTYFQNEAQLDKSGLPSDRFFAERPEGSVSTLKIQRTQQEDSAVYLCASSLAQRGATTDTQYFGPGTRLTVL.

In its sample, this clonotype was seen a few times. V is TRBV3-1 and J is TRBJ1-1, with 12 positions matching TRBD1. The junction had 9 bases not matched to a gene; V was cut back by 5 bases and J by 11 bases. CDR1 and CDR2 (germline): LGHDT, YNNKEL (reference sequence). The CDR3 consists of 14 residues. The CDR3 loop is CASSSSGQGARAFF. DNA for the CDR3: TGTGCCAGCAGCTCGTCGGGACAGGGGGCCAGGGCTTTCTTT.

This clonotype has a handful of counts. This rearrangement joins TRBV7-9 to TRBJ2-5; D remains unclear. The CDR3 loop spans 14 amino acids. From germline, CDR1 is SEHNR and CDR2 FQNEAQ (reference sequence). Trimming pared 5 bases from V and 1 base from J, leaving 11 bases between. The CDR3 DNA follows: TGTGCCAGCAGCCGAGGTGTGCTCCAAGAGACCCAGTACTTC. This gives the protein CASSRGVLQETQYF.

V usage is TRBV29-1 and J usage is TRBJ2-3; D unresolved. V lost 5 bases, J lost 2 bases, and 11 bases lay in between. CDR3 length: 13 amino acids. The germline V gene encodes CDR1 SQVTM and CDR2 ANQGSEA. The CDR3 DNA is TGCAGCGTTCCGGGCTTCGACACAGATACGCAGTATTTT. Protein sequence: CSVPGFDTDTQYF.

The gene calls are TRBV20-1 and TRBJ2-4, with 9 bases aligning to TRBD1. Germline loops: CDR1 DFQATT, CDR2 SNEGSKA (reference sequence). With V trimmed by 3 bases and J by 3 bases, 6 bases remained unmatched. The CDR3 sequence is 15 residues long. The CDR3 nucleotides are TGCAGTGCTAGTCAGGACAGGGGCGGCAAAAACATTCAGTACTTC. Protein product: CSASQDRGGKNIQYF.

This rearrangement joins TRBV12-3 or TRBV12-4 to TRBJ2-5; 8 nucleotides align to TRBD1. Losses at the gene ends were 5 bases for V and 5 bases for J; bases not matched to a gene: 10. The CDR3 runs 15 residues. DNA of the CDR3: TGTGCCAGCAGTCCTTACAGGGGGGCCGGGGAGACCCAGTACTTC. This sequence encodes CASSPYRGAGETQYF.

The rearrangement uses TRBV12-3 or TRBV12-4 and TRBJ2-3, with TRBD2 matching 11 bases. The junction had 5 bases not matched to a gene; V was cut back by 6 bases and J by 0 bases. CDR3 size: 16 residues. The CDR3 bases are TGTGCCAGCAGGCTAGCGGGGGGAGCTAGCACAGATACGCAGTATTTT. It translates to CASRLAGGASTDTQYF.

This clonotype was found many times. The chain is built from TRBV7-2 and TRBJ2-6, with a possible D match to TRBD1 (5 bases). The V gene's germline CDR1 is SGHTA and CDR2 FQGNSA. The V gene lost 2 bases and the J gene lost 0 bases, with 8 bases spanning the gap. The CDR3 runs 16 residues. DNA of the CDR3: TGTGCCAGCAGCTTAACAGGCCGCTCTGGGGCCAACGTCCTGACTTTC. Translated: CASSLTGRSGANVLTF.

The chain employs TRBV7-7 and TRBJ2-1; the D gene is possibly TRBD2 (5 bases). The CDR3 spans 14 residues. Between the trimmed V and J ends, which lost 5 bases and 9 bases, there was a span of 17 bases. The germline gives CDR1 SSHAT, CDR2 FNYEAQ (reference sequence). CDR3 loop: CASSPQPEAAEQFF. Here the CDR3 DNA reads TGTGCCAGCAGCCCACAGCCCGAAGCGGCTGAGCAGTTCTTC.

This clonotype came up a few times. The chain uses TRBV6-1 and TRBJ2-7; D call uncertain. The CDR3 is 15 residues long. Germline V CDR1 and CDR2: MNHNS, SASEGT. Trimming pared 2 bases from V and 2 bases from J, leaving 13 bases between. CDR3 bases: TGTGCCAGCAGTGAAATGGAAAGCATCGCCTACGAGCAGTACTTC. Translated, it gives CASSEMESIAYEQYF.

This clonotype was counted a few times. J is TRBJ2-6 and V is TRBV9; D perhaps matches TRBD1 (5 bases). V lost 0 bases to trimming and J lost 0 bases, with 13 bases between them. This CDR3 contains 18 residues. The V gene's germline CDR1 is SGDLS and CDR2 YYNGEE. The CDR3 DNA is TGTGCCAGCAGCGTAGATCAGGGTTTTAGCTCTGGGGCCAACGTCCTGACTTTC. Its protein product is CASSVDQGFSSGANVLTF.

The sample holds many counts of this clonotype. V gene TRBV5-1 combines with J gene TRBJ2-1; unclear D gene. The length of the CDR3 is 13 residues. Per germline, CDR1 SGHRS and CDR2 YFSETQ. V lost 4 bases and J lost 7, with 12 bases in between. CDR3 in DNA: TGCGCCAGCAGCAACGGGCCGGAAAATGAGCAGTTCTTC. This gives the protein CASSNGPENEQFF.

In its sample, this clonotype was seen many times. Relative to the germline gene, one junction end is altered; a read error may explain this. The chain has TRBV3-1 and TRBJ2-3; D gene ambiguous. The germline gives CDR1 LGHDT, CDR2 YNNKEL (reference sequence). The CDR3 has 11 amino acids. CDR3 sequence reads: CASSQSDTQYF. CDR3 in DNA: TGCGCCAGCAGTCAATCAGATACGCAGTATTTT.

The rearrangement links TRBV7-3 to TRBJ2-5; 10 nucleotides align to TRBD2. Germline-derived CDR1 and CDR2 are SGHTA and FQGTGA. The CDR3 length is 18 residues. The V segment lost 0 bases and the J segment 7 bases; nucleotides outside the gene matches: 14. Here the CDR3 reads CASSLTGLLERGGGTQYF. The CDR3 bases are TGTGCCAGCAGCTTAACCGGGCTATTAGAGCGGGGGGGCGGGACCCAGTACTTC.

The rearrangement joins TRBV7-3 to TRBJ2-3; 10 nucleotides match TRBD2. The germline gives CDR1 SGHTA, CDR2 FQGTGA. J gave up 4 bases and V 5 bases, and 6 bases lay outside the gene matches. This CDR3 region has 15 residues. The CDR3 DNA follows: TGTGCCAGCAGCGGCGGGACTAGCGAATCAGATACGCAGTATTTT. The encoded protein is CASSGGTSESDTQYF.

This clonotype showed up just a few times. The rearrangement joins TRBV5-1 to TRBJ2-2; no definite D call. Germline CDR1 and CDR2: SGHRS and YFSETQ. The V and J ends lost 0 bases and 1 base respectively, with 4 bases between them. The CDR3 sequence is 14 residues long. CDR3 loop: CASSLAVNTGELFF. As DNA, the CDR3 is TGCGCCAGCAGCTTGGCGGTGAACACCGGGGAGCTGTTTTTT. The full variable domain, with the rest looked up from reference TRBV5-1 and TRBJ2-2, is KAGVTQTPRYLIKTRGQQVTLSCSPISGHRSVSWYQQTPGQGLQFLFEYFSETQRNKGNFPGRFSGRQFSNSRSEMNVSTLELGDSALYLCASSLAVNTGELFFGEGSRLTVL.

This rearrangement joins TRBV4-2 to TRBJ2-1; D perhaps matches TRBD2 (6 bases). Judging by the DNA end, TRBJ2-7 fits better; the J call may be wrong. Germline CDR1 LGHNA, CDR2 YNFKEQ. The CDR3 spans 15 residues. CDR3 loop: CASSQDRLGNYEQYF. In nucleotides, the CDR3 is TGTGCCAGCAGCCAAGATCGACTAGGTAACTACGAGCAGTACTTC.

This clonotype was counted between two and nine times. V usage is TRBV7-2 and J usage is TRBJ2-1, with TRBD1 matching over 9 bases. CDR3 size: 16 residues. The V gene end was trimmed by 2 bases and the J gene end by 7 bases; junction bases not matched to a gene: 9. The germline CDR1 and CDR2 sequences are SGHTA and FQGNSA. Written as DNA, the CDR3 is TGTGCCAGCAGCTTACTCGCGGGACAGGGATGGAATGAGCAGTTCTTC. It yields the protein CASSLLAGQGWNEQFF.

This chain uses TRBV20-1 with TRBJ1-5; 10 bases align to TRBD1. The junction had 7 bases not matched to a gene; V was cut back by 1 base and J by 7 bases. Germline V gene data show CDR1 as DFQATT and CDR2 as SNEGSKA (reference sequence). This CDR3 has 15 residues. Here the CDR3 DNA reads TGCAGTGCTAGAGGGGGACAGGGGACTCGGCAGCCCCAGCATTTT. Amino acid sequence: CSARGGQGTRQPQHF.

The V gene is TRBV18, the J gene TRBJ2-1, with unresolved D. Trimming removed 2 bases from V and 6 bases from J, with 8 bases in between. Germline CDR1 KGHSH, CDR2 LQKENI. The CDR3 contains 13 residues. The CDR3 DNA follows: TGTGCCAGCTCACCAGAATCCGTCAATGAGCAGTTCTTC. This gives the protein CASSPESVNEQFF.

This clonotype was recorded many times. The chain links TRBV12-3 or TRBV12-4 to TRBJ1-2; 7 positions match TRBD1. V trimming: 6 bases; J trimming: 8 bases; junction bases outside the gene matches: 12. The CDR3 loop spans 14 amino acids. CDR3 in amino acids: CASSPYRQGSGYTF. The CDR3 DNA sequence: TGTGCCAGCAGCCCGTACCGACAGGGTAGCGGCTACACCTTC.